This is a list of T cell receptor beta chains from one sample in a study of response to subunit inactivated influenza vaccine. TCRdb re-called the RT-PCR reads with MiXCR, one entry per CDR3 protein. The table records a few hundred thousand distinct CDR3 sequences, around 15% of them present only once. Here the sequenced sample was PBMCs from blood, taken 12 days after vaccination. The source of these receptors is a man aged 45 to 65 who received an inactivated influenza vaccine. CDR3s include the opening cysteine and the closing phenylalanine or tryptophan. A D gene is named only where the DNA matches it firmly. Part of the rows lack a size; the others show once, few, many or a class for expanded clones.

CDR3 length | D gene | clone size | J gene | V gene | CDR3 DNA | CDR3 protein
15 | - | - | TRBJ2-5 | TRBV5-1 | TGCGCCAGCAGCTTTTCTGCCTCTCCGGTAGAGACCCAGTACTTC | CASSFSASPVETQYF
16 | - | - | TRBJ2-2 | TRBV25-1 | TGTGCCAGCAGTGAATCAGGGACGGGAAGCACCGGGGAGCTGTTTTTT | CASSESGTGSTGELFF
15 | TRBD1 | many | TRBJ2-7 | TRBV25-1 | TGTGCCAGCAGTCCTGGACAGGGTCTGACCTACGAGCAGTACTTC | CASSPGQGLTYEQYF
13 | - | many | TRBJ2-5 | TRBV5-1 | TGCGCCAGCAGCTTGGAAGGCAGCGCAAACCAGTACTTC | CASSLEGSANQYF
14 | - | few | TRBJ2-1 | TRBV6-5 | TGTGCCAGCAGTTACTCGCTCAGGGGCGATGAGCAGTTCTTC | CASSYSLRGDEQFF
12 | - | - | TRBJ2-3 | TRBV29-1 | TGCAGCGCCGTCCTTCTTGGGGGGACGCAGTATTTT | CSAVLLGGTQYF
19 | - | many | TRBJ1-2 | TRBV6-2/TRBV6-3 | TGTGCCAGCAGTTACATGGGGGCGCTCGGGAAACCGCCGGCCTATGGCTACACCTTC | CASSYMGALGKPPAYGYTF
15 | - | - | TRBJ1-6 | TRBV12-3/TRBV12-4 | TGTGCCAGCAGTTTTGGGAGGTCCGGAGGTTCACCCCTCCACTTT | CASSFGRSGGSPLHF
15 | - | - | TRBJ1-6 | TRBV7-6 | TGTGCCAGCAGCGATAGAGACTCCTATAATTCACCCCTCCACTTT | CASSDRDSYNSPLHF
14 | - | many | TRBJ2-1 | TRBV12-3/TRBV12-4 | TGTGCCAGCAGTTTAGGAGGGCGCTCTTATGAGCAGTTCTTC | CASSLGGRSYEQFF
14 | - | few | TRBJ2-5 | TRBV9 | TGTGCCAGCAGCGTAGAGGACACTCAAGAGACCCAGTACTTC | CASSVEDTQETQYF
15 | - | - | TRBJ2-5 | TRBV21-1 | TGTGCCAGCAGCATGGGGGGACTACACCAAGAGACCCAGTACTTC | CASSMGGLHQETQYF
14 | TRBD1 | - | TRBJ1-5 | TRBV4-2 | TGTGCCAGCAGCATCGACAGGGCAGGCCGGCCCCAGCATTTT | CASSIDRAGRPQHF
16 | TRBD1 | many | TRBJ2-5 | TRBV10-3 | TGTGCCATCAGTGACGTAGACAGGGGGTTACGAGAGACCCAGTACTTC | CAISDVDRGLRETQYF
18 | - | once | TRBJ2-3 | TRBV14 | TGTGCCACTCTTAAGTGGGAGGAAAGGGAGTACGTCACAGATACGCAGTATTTT | CATLKWEEREYVTDTQYF
13 | - | few | TRBJ1-4 | TRBV18 | TGTGCCAGCTCACCACTTGACGGTGAAAAACTGTTTTTT | CASSPLDGEKLFF
13 | TRBD1 | - | TRBJ1-2 | TRBV27 | TGTGCCAGCAGTTCTTGGGACAGGGGGGGCTACACCTTC | CASSSWDRGGYTF
13 | TRBD2 | few | TRBJ2-3 | TRBV11-2 | TGTGCCAGCGGGACTAGCGGCCAGGATACGCAGTATTTT | CASGTSGQDTQYF
14 | TRBD1 | few | TRBJ2-5 | TRBV7-8 | TGTGCCAGCAGCCCCCAACAGGGGCAGAAGACCCAGTACTTC | CASSPQQGQKTQYF
15 | TRBD2 | - | TRBJ2-1 | TRBV25-1 | TGTGCCAGCAGTGTTAGCGGGGGGGCCCACAATGAGCAGTTCTTC | CASSVSGGAHNEQFF
15 | - | few | TRBJ2-1 | TRBV4-3 | TGCGCCAGCAGCCAGGGCAGTAGCTCCTACAATGAGCAGTTCTTC | CASSQGSSSYNEQFF
15 | - | - | TRBJ2-5 | TRBV18 | TGTGCCAGCTCACCGGGGATAGGAGGAACGGAGACCCAGTACTTC | CASSPGIGGTETQYF
13 | - | many | TRBJ2-5 | TRBV29-1 | TGCAGCGTTGCAAGGCAGATACAAGAGACCCAGTACTTC | CSVARQIQETQYF
14 | - | few | TRBJ2-7 | TRBV7-2 | TGTGCCAGCAGCTGGATCGGGAGCTCCTACGAGCAGTACTTC | CASSWIGSSYEQYF
13 | - | - | TRBJ2-3 | TRBV7-2 | TGTGCCAGCAGCTTAGCCCATGAAGATACGCAGTATTTT | CASSLAHEDTQYF
13 | - | many | TRBJ1-2 | TRBV29-1 | TGCAGCGTTGACTTGCAGGGAAACTATGGCTACACCTTC | CSVDLQGNYGYTF
17 | TRBD1 | many | TRBJ1-1 | TRBV30 | TGTGCCTCCCAAAGGTGGACACAGGGGGGTCTGAACACTGAAGCTTTCTTT | CASQRWTQGGLNTEAFF